The clone carrying this T cell receptor beta chain showed up just a few times. As yet, its antigen is unknown. V gave up 6 bases and J gave up 6 bases; unmatched junction bases: 8. The CDR3 runs to 14 residues. Per the germline V gene, CDR1 is SEHNR and CDR2 is FQNEAQ (reference sequence). The data derive from a study of T cell repertoires in cytomegalovirus infection. As for the study in general: CMV infection together with matching HLA type was indicated by public TCR beta signatures.

Study observations and caveats: Carriers of CMV plus the relevant HLA were identified by cumulative public TCR beta family frequency.

MiXCR, run by TCRdb on the reads, gives a single entry per CDR3 protein. This table has around 900,000 distinct CDR3 sequences, around 32% appearing once. The receptor comes from a human donor in good health (CMV status not recorded). Some clones in this sample may be carry-over from other donors' samples. The input for sequencing was cultured CD8+ T cells from PBMCs, taken from culture after CMV antigen stimulation. The V call is TRBV7-9, the J call TRBJ1-5; TRBD1 agrees at 7 bases. CDR3 coding DNA: TGTGCCAGCAGGGCCGGACAGGCGGGTCAGCCCCAGCATTTT. This gives the protein CASRAGQAGQPQHF.